This T cell receptor (beta chain) appears in the sequencing data of a study of T cell responses to AZD1222 COVID-19 vaccine. Whole-study results and caveats: Across the whole spike, CD4 TCRs peaked at regions 160-218 and 743-854. Epitopes outside B.1.351 and B.1.1.7 mutated regions reportedly drew nearly half of spike TCRs.

The germline V and J ends were trimmed by 4 bases and 2 bases, with 11 bases remaining between them. Germline values: CDR1 LGHDT, CDR2 YNNKEL (reference sequence). CDR3 size: 14 residues. TCRdb keeps only in-frame clones here, not all; method: immunoSEQ multiplex PCR. The sample has over 150,000 clones, roughly 87% seen once. For this clone: The antigen remains undetermined.

The clonotype comes from an adult in good health. V is TRBV3-1 (or the pseudogene TRBV3-2) and J is TRBJ1-1, with a tentative D call TRBD1 (5 bases). The source material was peripheral blood, sampled on day 0 of AZD1222 vaccination. The DNA for the CDR3 is TGTGCCAGCAGCCGCCTGACAGAAAACACTGAAGCTTTCTTT. This gives the protein CASSRLTENTEAFF.